The clone carrying this T cell receptor (beta chain) was picked up many times. Cells stained for CD3, CD4, CD8, CD45RA, CD27 and viability were sorted into four CD45RA/CD27 subsets. Two oligonucleotides, mixed equimolar, formed the beta constant-region primer covering TRBC1 and TRBC2. Ligation attached a single-stranded oligonucleotide with a 12-nucleotide UMI and the SP2 primer to the cDNA 3' end. Ligated cDNA was amplified by four rounds of PCR with nested alpha and beta constant-region primers and SP2. TCRdb reanalysed the UMI-ligation and nested PCR reads using MiXCR and keeps one entry per CDR3 protein. The sample has about 90,000 distinct CDR3 sequences; 6% to 7.5% are singletons. Trimming took 4 bases from V and 8 from J, leaving 20 bases between them. Germline V gene data show CDR1 as LNHNV and CDR2 as YYDKDF (reference sequence). CDR3 size: 16 residues. This entry belongs to a study of naive and memory T cell subsets.

The sequencing input was central memory CD4+ T cells from blood. V and J are TRBV15 and TRBJ1-4; perhaps TRBD1 as D (6 bases). The clonotype was recovered from a human donor in good health. Written as DNA, the CDR3 is TGTGCCACCAGCACGCCTCATCCAGGGGAGGGGGAAAAACTGTTTTTT. Translating it yields CATSTPHPGEGEKLFF.